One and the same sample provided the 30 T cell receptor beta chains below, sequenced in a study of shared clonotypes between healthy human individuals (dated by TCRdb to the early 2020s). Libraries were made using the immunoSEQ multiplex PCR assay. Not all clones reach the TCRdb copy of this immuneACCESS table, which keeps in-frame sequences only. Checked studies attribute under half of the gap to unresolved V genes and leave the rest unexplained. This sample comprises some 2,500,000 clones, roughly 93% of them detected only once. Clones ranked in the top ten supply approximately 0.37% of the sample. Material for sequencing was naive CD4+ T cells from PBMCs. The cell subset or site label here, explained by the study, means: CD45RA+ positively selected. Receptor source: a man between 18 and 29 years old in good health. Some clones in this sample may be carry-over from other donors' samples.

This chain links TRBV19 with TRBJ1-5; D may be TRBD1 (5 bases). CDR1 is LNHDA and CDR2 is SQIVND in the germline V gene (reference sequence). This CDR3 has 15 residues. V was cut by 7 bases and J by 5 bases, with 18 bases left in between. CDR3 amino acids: CASTARGAGDQPQHF. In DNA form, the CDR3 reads TGTGCCAGTACCGCCCGAGGGGCAGGCGATCAGCCCCAGCATTTT.

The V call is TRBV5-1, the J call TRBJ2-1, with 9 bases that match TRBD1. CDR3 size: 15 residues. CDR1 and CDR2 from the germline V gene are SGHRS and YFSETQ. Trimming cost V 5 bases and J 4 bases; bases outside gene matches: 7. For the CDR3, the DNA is TGCGCCAGCAGACAAGGGACAGGGAGTTACAATGAGCAGTTCTTC. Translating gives CASRQGTGSYNEQFF.

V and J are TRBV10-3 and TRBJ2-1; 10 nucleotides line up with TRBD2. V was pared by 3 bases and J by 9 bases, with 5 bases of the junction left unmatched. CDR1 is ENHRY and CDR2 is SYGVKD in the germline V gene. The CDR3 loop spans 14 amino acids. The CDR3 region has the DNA TGTGCCATCAGTGACCCAGCGGGAGGGGGTGAGCAGTTCTTC. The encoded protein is CAISDPAGGGEQFF.

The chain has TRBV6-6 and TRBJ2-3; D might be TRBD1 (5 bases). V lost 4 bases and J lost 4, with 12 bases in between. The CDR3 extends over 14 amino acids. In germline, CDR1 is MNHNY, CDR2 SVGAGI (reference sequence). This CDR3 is CASSLSREPDTQYF. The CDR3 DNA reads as TGTGCCAGCAGTTTGTCCAGGGAACCAGATACGCAGTATTTT.

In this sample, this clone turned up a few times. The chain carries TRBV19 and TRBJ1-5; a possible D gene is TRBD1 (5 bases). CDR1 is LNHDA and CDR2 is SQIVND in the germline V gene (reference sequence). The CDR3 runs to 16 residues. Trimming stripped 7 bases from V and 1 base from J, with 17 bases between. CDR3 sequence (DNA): TGTGCCAGTACCCGAGCGACAGACGAGAGCAATCAGCCCCAGCATTTT. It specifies CASTRATDESNQPQHF.

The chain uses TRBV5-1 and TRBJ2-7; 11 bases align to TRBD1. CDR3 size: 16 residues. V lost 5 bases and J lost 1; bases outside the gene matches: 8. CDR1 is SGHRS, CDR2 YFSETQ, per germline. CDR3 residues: CASRGQGAYYSYEQYF. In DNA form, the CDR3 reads TGCGCCAGCAGAGGACAGGGGGCTTATTATTCCTACGAGCAGTACTTC.

The DNA for the CDR3 is TGCGCCAGCAGAACCCAGGGGGGTGCAGATACGCAGTATTTT. It translates to CASRTQGGADTQYF. The chain recombines TRBV5-1 with TRBJ2-3; D may be TRBD1 (7 bases). The CDR3 spans 14 residues. The germline V and J ends were trimmed by 5 bases and 4 bases, with 14 bases remaining between them. Germline CDR1 and CDR2: SGHRS and YFSETQ.

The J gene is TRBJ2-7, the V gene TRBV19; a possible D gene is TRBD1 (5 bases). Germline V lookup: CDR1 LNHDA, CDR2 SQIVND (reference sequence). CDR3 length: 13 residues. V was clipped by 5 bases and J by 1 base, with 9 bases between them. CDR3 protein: CASSLDTSYEQYF. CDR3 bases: TGTGCCAGTAGTCTGGACACATCCTACGAGCAGTACTTC.

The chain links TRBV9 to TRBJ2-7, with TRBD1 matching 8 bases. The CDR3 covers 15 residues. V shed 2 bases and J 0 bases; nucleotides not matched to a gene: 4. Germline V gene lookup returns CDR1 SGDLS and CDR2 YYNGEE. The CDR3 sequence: CASSVRTGTSYEQYF. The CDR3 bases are TGTGCCAGCAGCGTGAGGACAGGGACCTCCTACGAGCAGTACTTC. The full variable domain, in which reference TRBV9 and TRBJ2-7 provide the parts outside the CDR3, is DSGVTQTPKHLITATGQRVTLRCSPRSGDLSVYWYQQSLDQGLQFLIQYYNGEERAKGNILERFSAQQFPDLHSELNLSSLELGDSALYFCASSVRTGTSYEQYFGPGTRLTVT.

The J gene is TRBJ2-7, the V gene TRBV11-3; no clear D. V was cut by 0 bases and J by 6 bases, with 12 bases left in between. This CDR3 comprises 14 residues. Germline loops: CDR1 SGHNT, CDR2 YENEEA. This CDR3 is CASSLDPANPEQYF. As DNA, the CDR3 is TGTGCCAGCAGCTTAGACCCGGCCAATCCCGAGCAGTACTTC.

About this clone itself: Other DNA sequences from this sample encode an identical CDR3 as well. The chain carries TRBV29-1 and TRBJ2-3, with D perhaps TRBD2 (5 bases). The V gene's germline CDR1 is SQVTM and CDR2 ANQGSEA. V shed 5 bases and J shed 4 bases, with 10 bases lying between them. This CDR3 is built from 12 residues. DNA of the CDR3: TGCAGCGTTAGGTCCGGGGCAGATACGCAGTATTTT. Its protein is CSVRSGADTQYF.

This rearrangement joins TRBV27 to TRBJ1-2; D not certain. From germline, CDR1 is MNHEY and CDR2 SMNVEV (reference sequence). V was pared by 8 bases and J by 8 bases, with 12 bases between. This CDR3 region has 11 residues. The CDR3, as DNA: TGTGCCAGCTTTGGAGCGGGCGGCTACACCTTC. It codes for CASFGAGGYTF.

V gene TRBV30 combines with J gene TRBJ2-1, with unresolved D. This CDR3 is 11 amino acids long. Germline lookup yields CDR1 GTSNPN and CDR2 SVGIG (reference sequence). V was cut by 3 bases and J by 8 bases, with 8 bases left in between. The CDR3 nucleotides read TGTGCCTGGAGCCGCCGCTATGAGCAGTTCTTC. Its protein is CAWSRRYEQFF.

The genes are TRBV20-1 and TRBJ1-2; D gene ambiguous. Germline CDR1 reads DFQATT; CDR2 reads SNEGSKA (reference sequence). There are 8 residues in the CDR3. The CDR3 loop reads CSSDGYTF. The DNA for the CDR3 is TGCAGCTCGGATGGCTACACCTTC.

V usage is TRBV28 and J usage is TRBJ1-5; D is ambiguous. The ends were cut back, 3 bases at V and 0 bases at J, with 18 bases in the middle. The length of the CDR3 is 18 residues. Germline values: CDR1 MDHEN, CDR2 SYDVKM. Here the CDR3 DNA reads TGTGCCAGCAGTTTTCGACCATACGGCGGTTATAGCAATCAGCCCCAGCATTTT. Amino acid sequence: CASSFRPYGGYSNQPQHF.

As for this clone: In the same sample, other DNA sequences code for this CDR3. Here the CDR3 DNA reads TGTGCCAGCTCACCCCAGGTGAACACTGAAGCTTTCTTT. It codes for CASSPQVNTEAFF. This chain joins TRBV18 and TRBJ1-1; no definite D call. The CDR3 totals 13 residues. Trimming stripped 3 bases from V and 0 bases from J, with 5 bases between. Germline values: CDR1 KGHSH, CDR2 LQKENI.

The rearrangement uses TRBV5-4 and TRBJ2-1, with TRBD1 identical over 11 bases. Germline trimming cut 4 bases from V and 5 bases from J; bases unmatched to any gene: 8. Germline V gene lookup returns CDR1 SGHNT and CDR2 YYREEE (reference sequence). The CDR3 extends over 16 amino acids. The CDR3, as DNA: TGTGCCAGCAGCCCAGGGGGGGACAGGGGGAACAATGAGCAGTTCTTC. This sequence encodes CASSPGGDRGNNEQFF.

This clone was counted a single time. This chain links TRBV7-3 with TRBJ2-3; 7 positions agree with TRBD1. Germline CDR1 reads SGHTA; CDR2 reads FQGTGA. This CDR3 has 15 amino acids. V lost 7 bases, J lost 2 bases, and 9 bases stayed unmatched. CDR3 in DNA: TGTGCCAGCACAAGAGGTCAGGGGGTCACAGATACGCAGTATTTT. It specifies CASTRGQGVTDTQYF.

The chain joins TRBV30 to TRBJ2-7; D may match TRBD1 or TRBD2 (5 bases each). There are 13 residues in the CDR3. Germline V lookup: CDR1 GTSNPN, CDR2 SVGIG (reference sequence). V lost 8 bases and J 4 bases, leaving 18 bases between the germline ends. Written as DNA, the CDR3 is TGTGCCGGAAATGGCATCGGGGCTTACGAGCAGTACTTC. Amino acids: CAGNGIGAYEQYF.

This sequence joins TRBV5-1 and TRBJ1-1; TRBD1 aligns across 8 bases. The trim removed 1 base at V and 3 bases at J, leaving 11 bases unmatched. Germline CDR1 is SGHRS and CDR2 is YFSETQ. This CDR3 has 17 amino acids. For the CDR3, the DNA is TGCGCCAGCAGCTTGAATCCAGGGGGCGGCGGGTACACTGAAGCTTTCTTT. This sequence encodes CASSLNPGGGGYTEAFF.

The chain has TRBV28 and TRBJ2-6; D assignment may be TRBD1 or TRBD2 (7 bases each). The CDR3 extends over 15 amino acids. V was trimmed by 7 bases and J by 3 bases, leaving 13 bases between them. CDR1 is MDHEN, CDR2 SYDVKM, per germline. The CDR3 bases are TGTGCCAGCACGGGGGGACAGATTGGGGCCAACGTCCTGACTTTC. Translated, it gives CASTGGQIGANVLTF. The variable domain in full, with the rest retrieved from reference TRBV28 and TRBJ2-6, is DVKVTQSSRYLVKRTGEKVFLECVQDMDHENMFWYRQDPGLGLRLIYFSYDVKMKEKGDIPEGYSVSREKKERFSLILESASTNQTSMYLCASTGGQIGANVLTFGAGSRLTVL.

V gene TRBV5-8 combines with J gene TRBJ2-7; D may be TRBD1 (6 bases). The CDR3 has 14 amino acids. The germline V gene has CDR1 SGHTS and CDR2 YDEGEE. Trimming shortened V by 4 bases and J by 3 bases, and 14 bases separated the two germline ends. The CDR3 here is CASSGGGALYEQYF. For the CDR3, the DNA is TGTGCCAGCAGCGGTGGGGGCGCCCTCTACGAGCAGTACTTC.

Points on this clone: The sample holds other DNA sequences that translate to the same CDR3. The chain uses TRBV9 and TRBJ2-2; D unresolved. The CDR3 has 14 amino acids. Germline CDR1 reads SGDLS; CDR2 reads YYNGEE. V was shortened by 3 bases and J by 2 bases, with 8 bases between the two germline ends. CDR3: CASSGNANTGELFF. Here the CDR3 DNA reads TGTGCCAGCAGCGGGAACGCAAACACCGGGGAGCTGTTTTTT.

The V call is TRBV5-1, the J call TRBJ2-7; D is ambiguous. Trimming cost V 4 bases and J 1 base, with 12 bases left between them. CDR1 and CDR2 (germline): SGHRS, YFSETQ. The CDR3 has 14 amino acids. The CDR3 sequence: CASSLPEGSYEQYF. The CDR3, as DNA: TGCGCCAGCAGCCTTCCCGAAGGTTCCTACGAGCAGTACTTC.

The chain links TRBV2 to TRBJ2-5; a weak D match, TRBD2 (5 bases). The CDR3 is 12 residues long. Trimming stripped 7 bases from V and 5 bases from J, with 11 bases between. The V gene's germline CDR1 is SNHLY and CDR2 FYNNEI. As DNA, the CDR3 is TGTGCCAGCAAATTAGCGACTGAGACCCAGTACTTC. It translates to CASKLATETQYF. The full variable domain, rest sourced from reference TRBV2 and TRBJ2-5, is EPEVTQTPSHQVTQMGQEVILRCVPISNHLYFYWYRQILGQKVEFLVSFYNNEISEKSEIFDDQFSVERPDGSNFTLKIRSTKLEDSAMYFCASKLATETQYFGPGTRLLVL.

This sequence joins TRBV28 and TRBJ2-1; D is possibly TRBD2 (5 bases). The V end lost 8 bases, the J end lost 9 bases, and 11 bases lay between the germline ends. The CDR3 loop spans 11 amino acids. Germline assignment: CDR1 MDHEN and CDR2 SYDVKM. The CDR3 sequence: CASRREGEQFF. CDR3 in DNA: TGTGCCAGCCGTAGAGAGGGTGAGCAGTTCTTC. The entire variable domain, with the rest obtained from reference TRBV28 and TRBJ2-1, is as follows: DVKVTQSSRYLVKRTGEKVFLECVQDMDHENMFWYRQDPGLGLRLIYFSYDVKMKEKGDIPEGYSVSREKKERFSLILESASTNQTSMYLCASRREGEQFFGPGTRLTVL.

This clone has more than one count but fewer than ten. The chain's CDR3 is CAISEEGATEAFF. DNA of the CDR3: TGTGCCATCAGTGAGGAGGGGGCTACTGAAGCTTTCTTT. V and J are TRBV10-3 and TRBJ1-1, with TRBD1 identical over 7 bases. From germline, CDR1 is ENHRY and CDR2 SYGVKD. The V gene end was trimmed by 2 bases and the J gene end by 5 bases; junction bases not matched to a gene: 2. The CDR3 consists of 13 residues.

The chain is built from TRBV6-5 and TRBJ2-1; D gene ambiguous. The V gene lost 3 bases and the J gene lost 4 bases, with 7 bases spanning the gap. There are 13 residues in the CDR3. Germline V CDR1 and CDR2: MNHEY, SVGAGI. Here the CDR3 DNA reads TGTGCCAGCAGTTATACGAGTTACAATGAGCAGTTCTTC. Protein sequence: CASSYTSYNEQFF.

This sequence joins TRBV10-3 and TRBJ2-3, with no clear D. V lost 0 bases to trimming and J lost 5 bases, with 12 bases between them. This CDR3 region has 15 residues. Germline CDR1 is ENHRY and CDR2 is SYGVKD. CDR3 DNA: TGTGCCATCAGTGAGTCGGGCAGGACCCAAGATACGCAGTATTTT. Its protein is CAISESGRTQDTQYF.

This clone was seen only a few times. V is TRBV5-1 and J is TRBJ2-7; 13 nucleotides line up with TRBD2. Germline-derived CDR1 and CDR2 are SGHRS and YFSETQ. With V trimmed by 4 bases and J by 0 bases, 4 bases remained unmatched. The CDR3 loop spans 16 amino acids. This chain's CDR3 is CASSPGLAGASYEQYF. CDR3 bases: TGCGCCAGCAGCCCTGGACTAGCGGGGGCCTCCTACGAGCAGTACTTC.